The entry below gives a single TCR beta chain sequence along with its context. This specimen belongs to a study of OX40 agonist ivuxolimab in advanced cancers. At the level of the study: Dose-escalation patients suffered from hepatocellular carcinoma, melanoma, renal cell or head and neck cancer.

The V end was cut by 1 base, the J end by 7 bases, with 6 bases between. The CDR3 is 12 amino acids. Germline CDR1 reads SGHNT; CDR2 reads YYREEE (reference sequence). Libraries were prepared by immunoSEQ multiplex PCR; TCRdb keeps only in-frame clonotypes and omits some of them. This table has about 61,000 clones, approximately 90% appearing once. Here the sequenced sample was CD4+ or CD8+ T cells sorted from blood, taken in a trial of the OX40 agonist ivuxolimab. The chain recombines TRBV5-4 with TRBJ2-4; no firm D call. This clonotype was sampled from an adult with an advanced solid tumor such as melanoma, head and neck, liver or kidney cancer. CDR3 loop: CASSLIGNIQYF. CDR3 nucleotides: TGTGCCAGCAGCTTGATTGGGAACATTCAGTACTTC. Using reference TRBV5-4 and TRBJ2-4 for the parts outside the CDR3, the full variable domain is ETGVTQSPTHLIKTRGQQVTLRCSSQSGHNTVSWYQQALGQGPQFIFQYYREEENGRGNFPPRFSGLQFPNYSSELNVNALELDDSALYLCASSLIGNIQYFGAGTRLSVL.